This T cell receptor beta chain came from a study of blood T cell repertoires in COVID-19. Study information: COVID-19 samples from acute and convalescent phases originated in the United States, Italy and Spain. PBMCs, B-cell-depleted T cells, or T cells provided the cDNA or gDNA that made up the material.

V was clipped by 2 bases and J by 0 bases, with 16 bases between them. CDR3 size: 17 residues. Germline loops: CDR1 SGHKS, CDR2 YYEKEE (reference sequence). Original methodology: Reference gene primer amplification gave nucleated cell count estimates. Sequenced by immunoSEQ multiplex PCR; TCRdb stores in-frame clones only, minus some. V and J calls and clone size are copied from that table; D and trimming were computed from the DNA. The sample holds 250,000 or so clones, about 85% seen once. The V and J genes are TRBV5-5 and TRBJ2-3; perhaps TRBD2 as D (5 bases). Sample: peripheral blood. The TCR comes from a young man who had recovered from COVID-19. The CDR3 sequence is CASSFGFIGGSTDTQYF. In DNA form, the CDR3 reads TGTGCCAGCAGCTTCGGGTTCATCGGAGGAAGCACAGATACGCAGTATTTT.